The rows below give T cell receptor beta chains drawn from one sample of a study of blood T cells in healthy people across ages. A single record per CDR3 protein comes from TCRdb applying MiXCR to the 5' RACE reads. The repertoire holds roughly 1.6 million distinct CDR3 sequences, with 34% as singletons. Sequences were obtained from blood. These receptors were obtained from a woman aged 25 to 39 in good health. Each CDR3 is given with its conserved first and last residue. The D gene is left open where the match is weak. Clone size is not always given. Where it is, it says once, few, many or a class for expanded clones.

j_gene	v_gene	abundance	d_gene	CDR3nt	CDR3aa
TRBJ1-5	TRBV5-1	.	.	TGCGCCAGCAGCCTGGGACATAATAGCGATCAGCCCCAGCATTTT	CASSLGHNSDQPQHF
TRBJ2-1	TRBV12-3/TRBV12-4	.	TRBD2	TGTGCCAGCACCTCCCGACTAGCGGGACGCAATGAGCAGTTCTTC	CASTSRLAGRNEQFF
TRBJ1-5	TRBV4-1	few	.	TGCGCCAGCAGCCGATATGCCAATCAGCCCCAGCATTTT	CASSRYANQPQHF
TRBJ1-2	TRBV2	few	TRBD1	TGTGCCAGCAGTGTTGCACAGGGGGGAAACTATGGCTACACCTTC	CASSVAQGGNYGYTF
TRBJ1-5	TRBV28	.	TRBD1	TGTGCCAGCAGCACCGGGACAGGGGGCTTGGGGCAGCCCCAGCATTTT	CASSTGTGGLGQPQHF
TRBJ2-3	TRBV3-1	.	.	TGTGCCAGCAGCTCCCGGAGGGGATCCACAGATACGCAGTATTTT	CASSSRRGSTDTQYF
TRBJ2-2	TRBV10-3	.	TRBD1	TGTGCCAGCACCGGGACAGGGGCCACCGGGGAGCTGTTTTTT	CASTGTGATGELFF
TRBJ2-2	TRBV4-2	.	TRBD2	TGTGCCAGCAGCCAGCAGCGGGGGGGCAACACCGGGGAGCTGTTTTTT	CASSQQRGGNTGELFF
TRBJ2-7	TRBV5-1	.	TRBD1	TGCGCCAGCAGCTTGGCCCGGACAGGGGGGTCCTACGAGCAGTACTTC	CASSLARTGGSYEQYF
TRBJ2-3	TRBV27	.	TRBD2	TGTGCCAGCAGCCCGATGAGAGGCAGCGGGAAGTCCTCAAATACGCAGTATTTT	CASSPMRGSGKSSNTQYF
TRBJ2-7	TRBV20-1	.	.	TGCAGTGCTAGTCCAGATATCTCCTACGAGCAGTACTTC	CSASPDISYEQYF
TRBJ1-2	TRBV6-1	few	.	TGTGCCAGCAGTGAGTCACTCTATGGCTACACCTTC	CASSESLYGYTF
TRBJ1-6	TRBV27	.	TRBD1	TGTGCCAGCAGTTTAAAACAGGGGAATTCACCCCTCCACTTT	CASSLKQGNSPLHF
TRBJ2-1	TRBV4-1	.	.	TGCGCCAGCAGCCAAGAGGGCCGGGGCGCGGGGTACAATGAGCAGTTCTTC	CASSQEGRGAGYNEQFF
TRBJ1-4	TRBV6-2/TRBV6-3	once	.	TGTGCCAGAACAGGACATGAAAAACTGTTTTTT	CARTGHEKLFF
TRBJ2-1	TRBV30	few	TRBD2	TGTGCCTGGAGACCGGGGGGACCTAACAATGAGCAGTTCTTC	CAWRPGGPNNEQFF
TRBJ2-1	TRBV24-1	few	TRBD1	TGTGCCACCAGTGACCCGACTCAACAGGGGAGTGAGCAGTTCTTC	CATSDPTQQGSEQFF
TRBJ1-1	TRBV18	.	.	TGTGCCAGCTCACCACCGAGCAGTTGGAACACTGAAGCTTTCTTT	CASSPPSSWNTEAFF
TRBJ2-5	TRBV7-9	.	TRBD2	TGTGTCAGCAGCTTAGCGGGGGCGCAGGAGACCCAGTACTTC	CVSSLAGAQETQYF
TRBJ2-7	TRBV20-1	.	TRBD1	TGCAGTGCTAACGACCGGGACAGGTCGGACTACGAGCAGTACTTC	CSANDRDRSDYEQYF
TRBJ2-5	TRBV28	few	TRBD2	TGTGCCAGCATCCTACGGGACTACCCCTTACAAGAGACCCAGTACTTC	CASILRDYPLQETQYF
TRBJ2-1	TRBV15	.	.	TGTGCCACCGAGCGGAGACTACGGAGCTCCTACAATGAGCAGTTCTTC	CATERRLRSSYNEQFF
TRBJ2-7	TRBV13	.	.	TGTGCCAGCAGCTCAGAAAATGGTCAAATAGAGCAGTACTTC	CASSSENGQIEQYF
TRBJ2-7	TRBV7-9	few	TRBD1	TGTGCCAGCAGCATGGACAGGGATTACGAGCAGTACTTC	CASSMDRDYEQYF
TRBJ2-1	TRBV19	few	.	TGTGCCAGTAGTCCCGAATGGTTCGGCTCCTACAATGAGCAGTTCTTC	CASSPEWFGSYNEQFF
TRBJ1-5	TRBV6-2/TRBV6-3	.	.	TGTGCCAGCAGTCCGGCACAGCCCCAGCATTTT	CASSPAQPQHF
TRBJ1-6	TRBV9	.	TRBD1	TGTGCCAGCAGCGCCCTGGGACAGGGATATTCACCCCTCCACTTT	CASSALGQGYSPLHF
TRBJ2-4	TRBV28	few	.	TGTGCCAGCAGTTTCCGCGAGGGGGAGCAGTACTTC	CASSFREGEQYF